The 16 T cell receptor beta chains in this list originate from one sample, sequenced in a study of shared clonotypes between healthy human individuals. Only CD45RO-negative cells positively selected for CCR7 counted as naive CD8 cells, so terminally differentiated effector memory CD45RA+ cells were excluded. This table comes from immunoSEQ multiplex PCR, and its TCRdb copy is limited to in-frame clones, with some not included. The sample includes roughly 2.1 million clones, about 92% of them seen just once. Source material: naive CD8+ T cells from PBMCs. These receptors all come from a man in his late teens or twenties in good health. Some clones in this sample may be carry-over from other donors' samples.

The genes are TRBV7-3 and TRBJ2-3, with D uncertain. This CDR3 has 15 amino acids. V was cut by 1 base and J by 5 bases, with 13 bases left in between. Germline V lookup: CDR1 SGHTA, CDR2 FQGTGA. The CDR3 DNA reads TGTGCCAGCAGCTTAAGGTCCCAGGTTGAAGATACGCAGTATTTT. Translation gives CASSLRSQVEDTQYF.

The V gene is TRBV7-9, the J gene TRBJ2-7; D gene unclear. V shed 1 base and J shed 4 bases, with 8 bases lying between them. The CDR3 runs to 13 residues. The germline V gene encodes CDR1 SEHNR and CDR2 FQNEAQ (reference sequence). In DNA form, the CDR3 reads TGTGCCAGCAGCTTAGGGGCAGTTTACGAGCAGTACTTC. This sequence encodes CASSLGAVYEQYF.

As concerns this clone: The same CDR3 can be traced to other DNA sequences in this sample. The V call is TRBV4-3, the J call TRBJ2-7; no firm D call. Trimming removed 0 bases from V and 4 bases from J, with 7 bases in between. This CDR3 has 13 residues. Germline V CDR1 and CDR2: LGHNA, YSLEER. DNA for the CDR3: TGCGCCAGCAGCCAAGATCTTGGTTACGAGCAGTACTTC. Translation gives CASSQDLGYEQYF.

The V and J genes are TRBV27 and TRBJ2-5, with no clear D. Trimming stripped 6 bases from V and 0 bases from J, with 11 bases between. The CDR3 contains 14 residues. Germline V gene data show CDR1 as MNHEY and CDR2 as SMNVEV (reference sequence). The DNA for the CDR3 is TGTGCCAGCAGCCTTATCGCGAACCAAGAGACCCAGTACTTC. Its translation: CASSLIANQETQYF.

The J gene is TRBJ2-2, the V gene TRBV9; 8 positions agree with TRBD2. The germline V gene has CDR1 SGDLS and CDR2 YYNGEE. The CDR3 is made up of 18 amino acids. J lost 2 bases, V lost 4 bases, and 13 bases had no gene match. The CDR3 DNA reads TGTGCCAGCAGCTCCCGGGGGGGGTCCCCCGGAAACACCGGGGAGCTGTTTTTT. This gives the protein CASSSRGGSPGNTGELFF.

The genes are TRBV6-6 and TRBJ2-3; D gene ambiguous. This CDR3 region has 13 residues. In germline, CDR1 is MNHNY, CDR2 SVGAGI (reference sequence). Trimming shortened V by 2 bases and J by 5 bases, and 8 bases separated the two germline ends. The DNA of the CDR3 is TGTGCCAGCAGTTACAGTCTCATAGATACGCAGTATTTT. Its translation is CASSYSLIDTQYF.

This chain joins TRBV30 and TRBJ1-1; 8 nucleotides match TRBD1. J lost 4 bases, V lost 4 bases, and 2 bases had no gene match. Germline V gene data show CDR1 as GTSNPN and CDR2 as SVGIG (reference sequence). There are 12 residues in the CDR3. The DNA of the CDR3 is TGTGCCTGGAATACAGGGGGCACTGAAGCTTTCTTT. Encoded protein: CAWNTGGTEAFF.

J is TRBJ2-7 and V is TRBV19, with a tentative D call TRBD2 (5 bases). Trimming removed 4 bases at V and 0 bases at J, with 16 bases between. Per germline, CDR1 LNHDA and CDR2 SQIVND (reference sequence). The CDR3 length is 16 residues. The CDR3 region has the DNA TGTGCCAGTAGTACGTTCCGGGAAGAAAACTCCTACGAGCAGTACTTC. Translated, it gives CASSTFREENSYEQYF.

V gene TRBV27 combines with J gene TRBJ1-1; D may be TRBD1 (5 bases). Trimming cost V 0 bases and J 4 bases, with 9 bases left between them. In germline, CDR1 is MNHEY, CDR2 SMNVEV (reference sequence). The CDR3 is made up of 14 amino acids. The CDR3 region is CASSLSKGPTEAFF. The CDR3 nucleotides are TGTGCCAGCAGTTTATCGAAGGGGCCCACTGAAGCTTTCTTT.

On this clone: In the same sample, other DNA sequences code for this CDR3. The chain couples TRBV7-9 to TRBJ2-7; 9 bases agree with TRBD1. The CDR3 consists of 14 residues. The J segment lost 2 bases and the V segment lost 5 bases, leaving 4 bases of the junction unmatched. The germline CDR1 and CDR2 sequences are SEHNR and FQNEAQ (reference sequence). As DNA, the CDR3 is TGTGCCAGCAGCGGATGGGACAGGGCCTACGAGCAGTACTTC. Translating gives CASSGWDRAYEQYF.

This rearrangement joins TRBV13 to TRBJ2-1, with TRBD2 identical over 9 bases. This CDR3 comprises 18 residues. V lost 4 bases, J lost 3 bases, and 13 bases stayed unmatched. CDR1 and CDR2 (germline): PRHDT, FYEKMQ (reference sequence). The CDR3 coding sequence is TGTGCCAGCAGCTCCAGTGGGGTCAGCGGGAGGTTCTACAATGAGCAGTTCTTC. It translates to CASSSSGVSGRFYNEQFF.

The chain joins TRBV27 to TRBJ2-7, with TRBD2 matching 12 bases. Germline CDR1 is MNHEY and CDR2 is SMNVEV (reference sequence). The J segment lost 7 bases and the V segment lost 5 bases, leaving 6 bases of the junction unmatched. The length of the CDR3 is 14 residues. CDR3: CASSPAGLAGEQYF. Written as DNA, the CDR3 is TGTGCCAGCAGTCCCGCAGGACTAGCGGGAGAGCAGTACTTC.

The chain couples TRBV2 to TRBJ2-2; D uncertain. Trimming removed 2 bases at V and 7 bases at J, with 11 bases between. The CDR3 length is 14 residues. Germline V gives CDR1 SNHLY, CDR2 FYNNEI. This CDR3 is CASSELGSGGELFF. CDR3 coding DNA: TGTGCCAGCAGTGAATTGGGGTCGGGCGGGGAGCTGTTTTTT.

CDR3 sequence reads: CASSADRALYPGANVLTF. CDR3 bases: TGTGCCAGCAGCGCTGACAGGGCCCTGTATCCTGGGGCCAACGTCCTGACTTTC. J is TRBJ2-6 and V is TRBV7-9; the match to TRBD1 covers 7 bases. The V gene's germline CDR1 is SEHNR and CDR2 FQNEAQ (reference sequence). V gave up 5 bases and J gave up 2 bases; unmatched junction bases: 12. The CDR3 length is 18 residues.

The genes are TRBV27 and TRBJ2-7; D is possibly TRBD2 (6 bases). V was clipped by 5 bases and J by 0 bases, with 17 bases between them. The CDR3 consists of 16 residues. Germline V gene sequence: CDR1 MNHEY, CDR2 SMNVEV (reference sequence). CDR3 loop: CASSISPGTASYEQYF. In nucleotides, the CDR3 is TGTGCCAGCAGTATTAGCCCCGGGACTGCCTCCTACGAGCAGTACTTC.

The chain combines TRBV9 with TRBJ1-1; 7 nucleotides line up with TRBD1. CDR1 is SGDLS and CDR2 is YYNGEE in the germline V gene. V lost 0 bases and J lost 8; bases outside the gene matches: 10. This CDR3 contains 15 residues. Here the CDR3 reads CASSVAAGGAGEAFF. CDR3 DNA: TGTGCCAGCAGCGTAGCGGCAGGGGGAGCTGGGGAAGCTTTCTTT.